This TCR beta chain stems from a study of post-analysis software for immune sequencing data. Study-level points and caveats: Five TRBV segments, including TRBV5-6, TRBV5-1 and TRBV20-1, were more frequent in patients than controls.

Sequencing libraries made from TCR beta cDNA carried unique molecular identifiers. TCRdb independently ran MiXCR on the PCR reads; one entry per CDR3 protein. This table holds hundreds of thousands of distinct CDR3 sequences, approximately 38% found once. A note on this clonotype: Its antigen is undetermined.

Germline-derived CDR1 and CDR2 are MDHEN and SYDVKM. CDR3 length equals 13 residues. Sequencing input: blood. This clonotype was obtained from a girl aged 2 to 10 with multiple sclerosis. V gene TRBV28 combines with J gene TRBJ2-5; no definite D call. The J call is in doubt because the DNA end fits TRBJ2-7 better. The CDR3 nucleotides are TGTGCCAGCAGTTTTCACATAACCTACGAGCAGTACTTC. It codes for CASSFHITYEQYF.